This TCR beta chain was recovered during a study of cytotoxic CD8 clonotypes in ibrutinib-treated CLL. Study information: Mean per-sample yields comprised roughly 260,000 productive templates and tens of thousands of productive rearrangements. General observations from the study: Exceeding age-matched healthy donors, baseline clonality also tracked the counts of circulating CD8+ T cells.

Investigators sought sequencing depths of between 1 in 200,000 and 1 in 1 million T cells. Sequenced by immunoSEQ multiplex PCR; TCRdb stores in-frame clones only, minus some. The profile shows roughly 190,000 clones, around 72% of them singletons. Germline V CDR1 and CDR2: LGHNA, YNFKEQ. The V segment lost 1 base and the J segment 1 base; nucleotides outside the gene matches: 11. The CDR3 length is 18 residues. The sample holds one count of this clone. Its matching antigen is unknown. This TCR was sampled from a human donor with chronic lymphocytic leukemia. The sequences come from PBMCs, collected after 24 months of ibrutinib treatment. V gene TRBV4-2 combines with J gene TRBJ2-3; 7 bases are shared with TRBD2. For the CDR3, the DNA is TGTGCCAGCAGCCAAGTCCTAGGTCTAGCGGTAGGCACAGATACGCAGTATTTT. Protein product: CASSQVLGLAVGTDTQYF.